Sequencing of this T cell receptor beta chain was carried out in a study of shared clonotypes between healthy human individuals. Background on the study: Samples came from a couple of female and three male donors aged 18 to 49.

The method was immunoSEQ multiplex PCR; TCRdb's version includes in-frame clones alone and lacks a portion of them. The profile shows about 820,000 clones, nearly 95% of them singletons. Comment on this clone: What it binds is unknown.

Study results and caveats: Among the subsets, naive ones generally showed larger estimated richness than memory ones.

CD8 cells classed as naive were CD45RO-negative and positively selected for CCR7, excluding terminally differentiated effector memory CD45RA+ cells. The CDR3 is 15 amino acids. Germline lookup yields CDR1 SGHNT and CDR2 YYREEE (reference sequence). Trimming removed 4 bases from V and 0 bases from J; junction bases left unmatched: 6. The clonotype comes from a man aged 25-40 years in good health. The sequenced sample was naive CD8+ T cells sorted from blood. The V call is TRBV5-4, the J call TRBJ2-5; 7 bases fit TRBD1. The CDR3 reads CASSDGTDHQETQYF. In DNA, the CDR3 is TGTGCCAGCAGCGATGGGACAGACCACCAAGAGACCCAGTACTTC.